Here is one TCR beta chain with its context. Sequenced by immunoSEQ multiplex PCR; TCRdb stores in-frame clones only, minus some. The profile shows roughly 680,000 clones, roughly 72% of them singletons. Investigators divided CD4+ cells into CD45RA+ naive and CD45RA-negative memory subsets. This sample is part of a study of shared clonotypes between healthy human individuals. The sequence was collected from a woman in her thirties in good health. Sequenced: memory CD4+ T cells sorted from blood. Specified subset: CD45RA-negative fraction.

The CDR3 bases are TGTGCCAGCAGCCCATCGCGGCGGGAGAGAAATTGGGACGAGCAGTACTTC. It codes for CASSPSRRERNWDEQYF. The rearrangement uses TRBV11-2 and TRBJ2-7; 7 nucleotides match TRBD2. This CDR3 region has 17 residues. V shed 5 bases, J shed 5 bases, and the junction held 18 bases outside the gene matches. CDR1 and CDR2 from the germline V gene are SGHAT and FQNNGV. Filled out from reference TRBV11-2 and TRBJ2-7, the complete variable domain reads EAGVAQSPRYKIIEKRQSVAFWCNPISGHATLYWYQQILGQGPKLLIQFQNNGVVDDSQLPKDRFSAERLKGVDSTLKIQPAKLEDSAVYLCASSPSRRERNWDEQYFGPGTRLTVT.